This T cell receptor beta chain is drawn from a study of cytomegalovirus exposure and HLA in healthy donors. Germline V gene data show CDR1 as MNHEY and CDR2 as SVGAGI. CDR3 size: 14 residues. Trimming took 3 bases from V and 3 from J, leaving 12 bases between them. The primer mix had 60 Vbeta and 13 Jbeta primers. Using immunoSEQ multiplex PCR, the repertoire was profiled, and TCRdb retains in-frame clones only, with some absent. Among some 150,000 clones listed, roughly 80% were seen once. Sequenced material: PBMCs. The chain is built from TRBV6-5 and TRBJ2-7; D might be TRBD1 (6 bases). This sequence was found in a woman in her forties in good health and CMV-seropositive. The CDR3 sequence is CASSYMDSNYEQYF. The DNA for the CDR3 is TGTGCCAGCAGTTATATGGACAGTAACTACGAGCAGTACTTC.